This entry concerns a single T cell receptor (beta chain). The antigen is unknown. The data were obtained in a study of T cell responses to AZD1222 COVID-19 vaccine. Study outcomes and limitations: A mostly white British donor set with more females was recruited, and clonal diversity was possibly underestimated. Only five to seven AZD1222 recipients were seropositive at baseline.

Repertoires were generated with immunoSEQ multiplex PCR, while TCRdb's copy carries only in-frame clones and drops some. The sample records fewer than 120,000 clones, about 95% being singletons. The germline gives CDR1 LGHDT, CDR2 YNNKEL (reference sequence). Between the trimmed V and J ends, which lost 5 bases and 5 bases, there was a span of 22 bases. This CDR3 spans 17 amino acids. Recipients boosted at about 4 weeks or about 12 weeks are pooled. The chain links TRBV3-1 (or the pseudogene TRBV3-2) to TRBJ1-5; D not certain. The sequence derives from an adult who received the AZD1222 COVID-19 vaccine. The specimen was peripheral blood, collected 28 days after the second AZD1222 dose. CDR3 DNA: TGTGCCAGCAGCATGGTTACTCCCATTTGGCATCATCAGCCCCAGCATTTT. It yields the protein CASSMVTPIWHHQPQHF.